This T cell receptor (beta chain) came from a study of Ad26.COV2.S vaccination and SARS-CoV-2 variants. Clones were read by immunoSEQ multiplex PCR, and TCRdb kept only the in-frame ones, dropping some. This sample has some 370,000 clones, with about four fifths found just once. Study-wide results and limits: Analyses that measured TCR breadth and depth may have underestimated total T cell responses.

The CDR3 contains 14 residues. Deletions cut 6 bases from V and 5 bases from J, with 16 bases between. The germline CDR1 and CDR2 sequences are MNHEY and SMNVEV (reference sequence). Worth noting for this clone: What it recognizes is unknown.

Treatment described: 15 to 20 received Ad26.COV2.S at low or high dose, single or two shots; about 5 received placebo; per-sample allocation not given. Following the first vaccine or placebo injection, samples were taken on day 63. Cohort 1b enrolled adults aged 18-55 years in Boston. The receptor was isolated from a person between 18 and 60 years old who received the Ad26.COV2.S COVID-19 vaccine or a placebo. This chain joins TRBV27 and TRBJ1-2; tentatively, D is TRBD1 (5 bases). Material: peripheral blood, obtained in a trial of Ad26.COV2.S vaccine versus placebo. The CDR3 DNA reads as TGTGCCAGCAGGGGGACTTATTCTACTTATGGCTACACCTTC. Protein sequence: CASRGTYSTYGYTF.